This passage covers 25 T cell receptor beta chains from one sample sequenced in a study of cytomegalovirus exposure and HLA in healthy donors. PCR was performed using 60 Vbeta and 13 Jbeta primers. This table comes from immunoSEQ multiplex PCR, and its TCRdb copy is limited to in-frame clones, with some not included. The table has 70,000 to 90,000 clones, roughly 75% seen once. The sequenced sample consisted of PBMCs. The receptors come from a man aged 40-49 years in good health and CMV-seronegative.

With regard to this clone: Other DNA sequences in this sample translate to the same CDR3. V and J are TRBV25-1 and TRBJ2-3, with a weak D call TRBD2 (5 bases). The length of the CDR3 is 15 residues. Germline CDR1 and CDR2: MGHDK and SYGVNS. V was trimmed by 6 bases and J by 4 bases, leaving 17 bases between them. The chain's CDR3 is CASRDEREGADTQYF. CDR3 coding DNA: TGTGCCAGCAGGGATGAAAGAGAGGGCGCAGATACGCAGTATTTT.

The V gene is TRBV14, the J gene TRBJ1-5; no definite D call. Per germline, CDR1 SGHDN and CDR2 FVKESK. V was shortened by 1 base and J by 7 bases, with 8 bases between the two germline ends. The CDR3 contains 13 residues. The CDR3 DNA follows: TGTGCCAGCAGCCAAGGAGAATGGCAGCCCCAGCATTTT. Encoded protein: CASSQGEWQPQHF.

The chain recombines TRBV6-5 with TRBJ2-7; D is possibly TRBD2 (5 bases). The CDR3 runs to 15 residues. V was shortened by 10 bases and J by 0 bases, with 19 bases between the two germline ends. Germline V gene lookup returns CDR1 MNHEY and CDR2 SVGAGI. The DNA for the CDR3 is TGTGCCACCCAGCGGCCGGACGGAAGCTCCTACGAGCAGTACTTC. It specifies CATQRPDGSSYEQYF.

This clone was seen more than once but under ten times. The rearrangement links TRBV19 to TRBJ2-2, with D perhaps matching TRBD1 (6 bases). Germline V lookup: CDR1 LNHDA, CDR2 SQIVND (reference sequence). This CDR3 has 11 amino acids. V lost 11 bases and J 7 bases, leaving 11 bases between the germline ends. In DNA, the CDR3 is TGTGCCCTTGAAGGGGGCGGGGAGCTGTTTTTT. It encodes CALEGGGELFF.

The chain has TRBV27 and TRBJ2-2; possible D gene TRBD1, 5 bases. The CDR3 is 16 residues long. Trimming stripped 6 bases from V and 2 bases from J, with 16 bases between. CDR1 is MNHEY, CDR2 SMNVEV, per germline (reference sequence). CDR3 amino acids: CASSQGWGPNTGELFF. CDR3 in DNA: TGTGCCAGCAGCCAGGGCTGGGGTCCTAACACCGGGGAGCTGTTTTTT.

In regard to this clone: An end of the junction differs from the germline gene, which may be a read error. This sequence joins TRBV7-8 and TRBJ1-3; D call uncertain. Germline CDR1 is SGHVS and CDR2 is FQNEAQ. This CDR3 has 17 residues. In DNA, the CDR3 is TGTGCCAGCAGCTTACGGGTTGCGGGCAGCTCTGGAAACGCCATATATTTT. It specifies CASSLRVAGSSGNAIYF.

The chain joins TRBV7-9 to TRBJ2-7; 10 nucleotides match TRBD2. Germline loops: CDR1 SEHNR, CDR2 FQNEAQ (reference sequence). V was pared by 5 bases and J by 4 bases, with 8 bases of the junction left unmatched. The CDR3 length is 15 residues. The CDR3 is CASSPQGSGRYEQYF. The CDR3 nucleotides read TGTGCCAGCAGCCCACAGGGTAGCGGGAGGTACGAGCAGTACTTC.

In the case of this clone: The junction departs from germline at one end; a sequencing error may be responsible. The rearrangement joins TRBV7-8 to TRBJ2-7; 11 bases agree with TRBD1. The CDR3 runs to 18 residues. CDR1 SGHVS and CDR2 FQNEAQ come from the germline V gene. The CDR3 reads CASSLSVLLGTGGKGSHF. CDR3 sequence (DNA): TGTGCCAGCAGCTTAAGCGTCTTACTCGGGACAGGGGGTAAAGGGTCGCACTTC.

This clone was recorded a few times. The CDR3 DNA reads TGCGCCAGCAGCCAAGATTCGGCAGGGGACTATGGCTACACCTTC. Its translation: CASSQDSAGDYGYTF. The V call is TRBV4-1, the J call TRBJ1-2, with D possibly being TRBD1 (6 bases). Trimming stripped 0 bases from V and 3 bases from J, with 11 bases between. CDR1 and CDR2 from the germline V gene are MGHRA and YSYEKL. This CDR3 has 15 residues.

This chain links TRBV28 with TRBJ1-2; D may be TRBD1 (6 bases). CDR1 MDHEN and CDR2 SYDVKM come from the germline V gene. The CDR3 extends over 14 amino acids. Trimming cost V 8 bases and J 3 bases, with 16 bases left between them. CDR3 sequence: CASFGGGAHYGYTF. CDR3 DNA sequence: TGTGCCAGCTTCGGAGGGGGGGCACACTATGGCTACACCTTC.

V gene TRBV5-1 combines with J gene TRBJ2-5; TRBD2 aligns across 15 bases. The germline V gene has CDR1 SGHRS and CDR2 YFSETQ. The CDR3 extends over 18 amino acids. Trimming cost V 4 bases and J 4 bases; bases outside gene matches: 11. The CDR3 region is CASSRTVLGLAGGETQYF. The CDR3 DNA reads as TGCGCCAGCAGCCGGACGGTATTGGGACTAGCGGGAGGAGAGACCCAGTACTTC.

The chain carries TRBV5-4 and TRBJ2-1, with 11 bases identical to TRBD2. V lost 7 bases to trimming and J lost 6 bases; unmatched junction nucleotides: 9. Germline V gene sequence: CDR1 SGHNT, CDR2 YYREEE (reference sequence). The CDR3 length is 15 residues. CDR3 nucleotide sequence: TGTGCCAGCTCTGGTAGCGGGGGGGCCATCAATGAGCAGTTCTTC. The encoded protein is CASSGSGGAINEQFF.

This clone was observed a few times. V gene TRBV27 combines with J gene TRBJ2-6; no clear D gene. CDR1 and CDR2 (germline): MNHEY, SMNVEV (reference sequence). The CDR3 is 16 amino acids. V lost 3 bases and J 6 bases, leaving 15 bases between the germline ends. The CDR3 nucleotides read TGTGCCAGCAGTTTGAGTCGACAATTTGTGGCCAACGTCCTGACTTTC. It encodes CASSLSRQFVANVLTF.

The chain couples TRBV30 to TRBJ1-5; TRBD1 aligns across 7 bases. The germline V gene has CDR1 GTSNPN and CDR2 SVGIG (reference sequence). The length of the CDR3 is 13 residues. J was trimmed by 6 bases and V by 5 bases; bases with no gene match: 7. As DNA, the CDR3 is TGTGCCTGGGCTCAGGGGGGCGGTCAGCCCCAGCATTTT. Residues: CAWAQGGGQPQHF.

V gene TRBV7-6 combines with J gene TRBJ2-1; 8 bases line up with TRBD1. V lost 4 bases to trimming and J lost 7 bases; unmatched junction nucleotides: 9. The CDR3 contains 15 residues. CDR1 SGHVS and CDR2 FNYEAQ come from the germline V gene. CDR3: CASSSRTGTENEQFF. The CDR3 DNA reads TGTGCCAGCAGCTCGAGGACAGGGACCGAGAATGAGCAGTTCTTC.

This chain uses TRBV5-4 with TRBJ2-7; maybe TRBD2 (5 bases). V was pared by 1 base and J by 3 bases, with 5 bases between. The CDR3 has 12 residues. Germline CDR1 SGHNT, CDR2 YYREEE (reference sequence). CDR3 in amino acids: CASSLSGYEQYF. CDR3 bases: TGTGCCAGCAGCTTGAGCGGCTACGAGCAGTACTTC.

The rearrangement uses TRBV7-9 and TRBJ1-1; possibly TRBD1 for D (5 bases). V was pared by 6 bases and J by 1 base, with 6 bases between. CDR3 length: 12 residues. Germline CDR1 is SEHNR and CDR2 is FQNEAQ (reference sequence). The CDR3 DNA sequence: TGTGCCAGCAGGGGGGGGAACACTGAAGCTTTCTTT. Translation: CASRGGNTEAFF.

CDR3 DNA: TGTGCCAGCAGTGAAGCGTGGGGACTGCCCTCCTACGAGCAGTACTTC. It is translated as CASSEAWGLPSYEQYF. The chain employs TRBV2 and TRBJ2-7, with TRBD2 as a possible D gene (6 bases). The CDR3 extends over 16 amino acids. Trimming cost V 0 bases and J 0 bases, with 12 bases left between them. Germline CDR1 is SNHLY and CDR2 is FYNNEI.

This sequence joins TRBV7-9 and TRBJ2-3; D is possibly TRBD2 (5 bases). CDR3 length: 14 amino acids. V lost 5 bases and J 4 bases, leaving 13 bases between the germline ends. Germline CDR1 reads SEHNR; CDR2 reads FQNEAQ (reference sequence). The CDR3 sequence: CASSINGRSDTQYF. DNA of the CDR3: TGTGCCAGCAGCATAAATGGGAGATCAGATACGCAGTATTTT.

This clone was detected only a few times. This rearrangement joins TRBV9 to TRBJ2-7, with 8 positions matching TRBD1. The junction had 5 bases not matched to a gene; V was cut back by 7 bases and J by 5 bases. CDR1 and CDR2 from the germline V gene are SGDLS and YYNGEE. This CDR3 has 12 residues. The CDR3 here is CASGQGADEQYF. CDR3 DNA sequence: TGTGCCAGCGGGCAGGGGGCCGACGAGCAGTACTTC.

This clone was recorded once. The J gene is TRBJ2-5, the V gene TRBV6-5; D is perhaps TRBD1 (5 bases). The V and J ends lost 4 bases and 5 bases respectively, with 11 bases between them. Germline loops: CDR1 MNHEY, CDR2 SVGAGI. The CDR3 extends over 13 amino acids. The CDR3 coding sequence is TGTGCCAGCAGTTTGGTTCAGGGTGAGACCCAGTACTTC. It codes for CASSLVQGETQYF.

The rearrangement joins TRBV2 to TRBJ2-3, with a possible D match to TRBD2 (5 bases). The CDR3 length is 14 residues. Germline CDR1 and CDR2: SNHLY and FYNNEI. Trimming cost V 6 bases and J 3 bases, with 13 bases left between them. The CDR3 DNA reads as TGTGCCAGCAGGACGACTACAACGACAGATACGCAGTATTTT. Encoded protein: CASRTTTTTDTQYF.

A single count supports this clone. The chain carries TRBV6-6 and TRBJ2-1; the D is unclear. Germline values: CDR1 MNHNY, CDR2 SVGAGI (reference sequence). V was pared by 3 bases and J by 3 bases, with 9 bases between. The CDR3 is made up of 14 amino acids. The CDR3 loop reads CASSYSGNYNEQFF. The CDR3 DNA follows: TGTGCCAGCAGTTATTCAGGAAACTACAATGAGCAGTTCTTC.

V and J are TRBV6-1 and TRBJ1-1, with 9 bases identical to TRBD1. Germline CDR1 reads MNHNS; CDR2 reads SASEGT. This CDR3 contains 14 residues. With 1 base clipped from V and 7 bases from J, the junction kept 4 bases outside the gene matches. As DNA, the CDR3 is TGTGCCAGCAGTGAAGGACAGGGGGGGAGTGAAGCTTTCTTT. Its translation is CASSEGQGGSEAFF.

The chain uses TRBV7-8 and TRBJ1-3; no definite D call. In germline, CDR1 is SGHVS, CDR2 FQNEAQ. There are 16 residues in the CDR3. V was trimmed by 0 bases and J by 0 bases, leaving 9 bases between them. Written as DNA, the CDR3 is TGTGCCAGCAGCTTAGCGATTACAGTCTCTGGAAACACCATATATTTT. Amino acid sequence: CASSLAITVSGNTIYF.